These 29 T cell receptor beta chains originate from one sample sequenced in a study of cytomegalovirus exposure and HLA in healthy donors. The study ran its PCR with 60 Vbeta and 13 Jbeta primers. Sequencing used immunoSEQ multiplex PCR; TCRdb keeps in-frame clones, though not all of them. Recorded for this sample: approximately 200,000 clones. Sample: PBMCs. All receptors derive from a boy aged 5 to 17 in good health and CMV-seronegative.

Written as DNA, the CDR3 is TGCGCCAGCAGTGAGCGTCGCTCTGGAAACACCATATATTTT. This gives the protein CASSERRSGNTIYF. This chain connects TRBV10-1 to TRBJ1-3; D remains unclear. Germline-derived CDR1 and CDR2 are WNHNN and SYGVQD (reference sequence). This CDR3 comprises 14 residues. V lost 2 bases, J lost 0 bases, and 5 bases lay in between.

The chain uses TRBV5-1 and TRBJ1-2; D is perhaps TRBD1 (5 bases). This CDR3 is 14 amino acids long. V lost 4 bases and J 4 bases, leaving 14 bases between the germline ends. Germline CDR1 and CDR2: SGHRS and YFSETQ. The CDR3 protein is CASSPDSGIYGYTF. CDR3 sequence (DNA): TGCGCCAGCAGCCCAGATTCAGGGATCTATGGCTACACCTTC.

The chain uses TRBV13 and TRBJ2-7, with 9 bases identical to TRBD1. CDR1 is PRHDT and CDR2 is FYEKMQ in the germline V gene (reference sequence). The CDR3 totals 15 residues. J was trimmed by 2 bases and V by 0 bases; bases with no gene match: 2. The CDR3 sequence is CASSLGDRGAYEQYF. In DNA, the CDR3 is TGTGCCAGCAGCTTAGGGGACAGGGGCGCCTACGAGCAGTACTTC.

This chain links TRBV18 with TRBJ2-7; D may be TRBD1 (6 bases). The germline V gene encodes CDR1 KGHSH and CDR2 LQKENI. The CDR3 contains 13 residues. V was cut by 3 bases and J by 4 bases, with 10 bases left in between. CDR3 region: CASSPQGQYEQYF. In DNA form, the CDR3 reads TGTGCCAGCTCACCCCAGGGGCAGTACGAGCAGTACTTC. The full variable domain, completed using reference TRBV18 and TRBJ2-7, is NAGVMQNPRHLVRRRGQEARLRCSPMKGHSHVYWYRQLPEEGLKFMVYLQKENIIDESGMPKERFSAEFPKEGPSILRIQQVVRGDSAAYFCASSPQGQYEQYFGPGTRLTVT.

CDR3 residues: CASSQLKGPSGQTYGYTF. CDR3 nucleotide sequence: TGTGCCAGCAGCCAACTAAAAGGACCCTCGGGACAGACCTATGGCTACACCTTC. The rearrangement uses TRBV14 and TRBJ1-2; 7 nucleotides match TRBD1. Germline V gene data show CDR1 as SGHDN and CDR2 as FVKESK. J gave up 4 bases and V 2 bases, and 16 bases lay outside the gene matches. The CDR3 runs 18 residues.

This rearrangement joins TRBV19 to TRBJ2-1, with D tentatively TRBD1 (5 bases). V was shortened by 0 bases and J by 6 bases, with 15 bases between the two germline ends. Germline CDR1 is LNHDA and CDR2 is SQIVND (reference sequence). This CDR3 has 16 residues. CDR3 in DNA: TGTGCCAGTAGTATAGATCATGGAACAGGCGGCAATGAGCAGTTCTTC. Translation: CASSIDHGTGGNEQFF.

The chain is built from TRBV4-2 and TRBJ2-2; 16 bases are shared with TRBD2. The CDR3 runs to 20 residues. The germline V gene encodes CDR1 LGHNA and CDR2 YNFKEQ. V lost 0 bases to trimming and J lost 5 bases; unmatched junction nucleotides: 9. The CDR3 bases are TGTGCCAGCAGCCAAGATCGAGGGACTAGCGGGGGGGCTCGGACCGGGGAGCTGTTTTTT. The encoded protein is CASSQDRGTSGGARTGELFF.

The chain links TRBV4-1 to TRBJ1-5, with a tentative D call TRBD1 (5 bases). Germline values: CDR1 MGHRA, CDR2 YSYEKL. The CDR3 has 17 residues. Trimming removed 0 bases from V and 7 bases from J, with 19 bases in between. The CDR3 DNA is TGCGCCAGCAGCCAAGATCAGGGCAGGGAGGGTGGGCAGCCCCAGCATTTT. Residues: CASSQDQGREGGQPQHF.

The J gene is TRBJ2-5, the V gene TRBV5-1; 7 bases are shared with TRBD2. This CDR3 is built from 14 residues. Germline lookup yields CDR1 SGHRS and CDR2 YFSETQ. With 2 bases clipped from V and 3 bases from J, the junction kept 4 bases outside the gene matches. CDR3: CASSFGGTEETQYF. The DNA for the CDR3 is TGCGCCAGCAGCTTCGGGGGGACCGAAGAGACCCAGTACTTC.

In regard to this clone: A read error may produce the germline difference seen at one junction end. This sequence joins TRBV4-1 and TRBJ2-2; possible D gene TRBD2, 5 bases. The CDR3 covers 13 residues. Per the germline V gene, CDR1 is MGHRA and CDR2 is YSYEKL. The CDR3 loop is CASSQWETEELFF. CDR3 nucleotide sequence: TGCGCCAGCAGCCAATGGGAGACCGAGGAGCTGTTTTTT.

V is TRBV11-2 and J is TRBJ2-5, with D maybe TRBD2 (6 bases). Germline CDR1 SGHAT, CDR2 FQNNGV. Trimming shortened V by 5 bases and J by 1 base, and 11 bases separated the two germline ends. CDR3 length: 14 residues. DNA of the CDR3: TGTGCCAGCAGCCGGACTATACTCCAAGAGACCCAGTACTTC. As protein: CASSRTILQETQYF.

V is TRBV7-9 and J is TRBJ1-1; tentatively, D is TRBD1 (5 bases). Trimming removed 5 bases at V and 1 base at J, with 26 bases between. Germline lookup yields CDR1 SEHNR and CDR2 FQNEAQ (reference sequence). CDR3 length: 19 residues. DNA for the CDR3: TGTGCCAGCAGCCCACAACTCCGCCGCCGGGGGGACTCGAACACTGAAGCTTTCTTT. This codes for CASSPQLRRRGDSNTEAFF.

As DNA, the CDR3 is TGTGCCAGCAGTAGGGGAACTGAAGCTTTCTTT. It is translated as CASSRGTEAFF. The rearrangement uses TRBV2 and TRBJ1-1, with D possibly matching TRBD1 (5 bases). V lost 5 bases, J lost 5 bases, and 6 bases lay in between. The CDR3 is 11 residues long. Germline CDR1 reads SNHLY; CDR2 reads FYNNEI.

J is TRBJ1-1 and V is TRBV4-3; the D is unclear. The CDR3 loop spans 14 amino acids. Trimming took 3 bases from V and 6 from J, leaving 14 bases between them. CDR1 and CDR2 from the germline V gene are LGHNA and YSLEER. The CDR3 is CASSQADYKAEAFF. CDR3 bases: TGCGCCAGCAGCCAGGCGGATTATAAGGCTGAAGCTTTCTTT.

The chain joins TRBV18 to TRBJ1-1, with D unresolved. Germline CDR1 and CDR2: KGHSH and LQKENI. V lost 3 bases and J 5 bases, leaving 16 bases between the germline ends. The CDR3 loop spans 15 amino acids. This CDR3 is CASSPGMSQRTEAFF. CDR3 in DNA: TGTGCCAGCTCACCGGGAATGTCGCAGCGGACTGAAGCTTTCTTT. The full variable domain, its missing parts supplied by reference TRBV18 and TRBJ1-1, is NAGVMQNPRHLVRRRGQEARLRCSPMKGHSHVYWYRQLPEEGLKFMVYLQKENIIDESGMPKERFSAEFPKEGPSILRIQQVVRGDSAAYFCASSPGMSQRTEAFFGQGTRLTVV.

The chain has TRBV28 and TRBJ1-3; 12 bases align to TRBD1. Germline-derived CDR1 and CDR2 are MDHEN and SYDVKM. This CDR3 has 18 amino acids. V was pared by 8 bases and J by 3 bases, with 14 bases of the junction left unmatched. CDR3 protein: CASGRGQGAPPGGNTIYF. For the CDR3, the DNA is TGTGCCAGCGGCCGGGGACAGGGGGCGCCCCCGGGTGGAAACACCATATATTTT.

The rearrangement links TRBV30 to TRBJ1-2; a possible D gene is TRBD1 (5 bases). Trimming cost V 0 bases and J 4 bases, with 9 bases left between them. Per germline, CDR1 GTSNPN and CDR2 SVGIG (reference sequence). CDR3 length: 13 amino acids. CDR3 loop: CAWSVQGLYGYTF. CDR3 coding DNA: TGTGCCTGGAGTGTGCAGGGTCTCTATGGCTACACCTTC.

J is TRBJ1-2 and V is TRBV2; TRBD1 agrees at 7 bases. Germline trimming cut 0 bases from V and 6 bases from J; bases unmatched to any gene: 4. Germline V gives CDR1 SNHLY, CDR2 FYNNEI. There are 14 residues in the CDR3. The CDR3 region is CASSEAHRGHGYTF. The CDR3 nucleotides are TGTGCCAGCAGTGAAGCGCACAGGGGTCATGGCTACACCTTC.

This chain connects TRBV6-5 to TRBJ2-2, with 8 bases lining up with TRBD2. The CDR3 contains 15 residues. Germline V CDR1 and CDR2: MNHEY, SVGAGI. With 8 bases clipped from V and 4 bases from J, the junction kept 9 bases outside the gene matches. The CDR3 DNA sequence: TGTGCCAGCGGGCCCCTCGGGGGGGCCACCGGGGAGCTGTTTTTT. Protein sequence: CASGPLGGATGELFF.

The chain is built from TRBV5-1 and TRBJ1-2; no reliable D call. CDR1 and CDR2 (germline): SGHRS, YFSETQ. Trimming left V 4 bases short and J 2 bases short, with 15 bases between. The CDR3 sequence is 15 residues long. CDR3 sequence reads: CASSSFEPYNYGYTF. The CDR3 nucleotides are TGCGCCAGCAGCAGCTTCGAGCCGTACAACTATGGCTACACCTTC.

J is TRBJ2-2 and V is TRBV6-1, with 9 bases lining up with TRBD1. The V segment lost 3 bases and the J segment 7 bases; nucleotides outside the gene matches: 6. Per the germline V gene, CDR1 is MNHNS and CDR2 is SASEGT. The CDR3 has 15 amino acids. The CDR3 nucleotides read TGTGCCAGCAGTGAGAACAGGGGGCTTAACGGGGAGCTGTTTTTT. This gives the protein CASSENRGLNGELFF.

The V gene is TRBV2, the J gene TRBJ2-7; no reliable D call. Trimming left V 6 bases short and J 1 base short, with 10 bases between. Germline V gene data show CDR1 as SNHLY and CDR2 as FYNNEI. CDR3 size: 13 residues. In DNA, the CDR3 is TGTGCCAGCAGGCTTCTCACTTCCTACGAGCAGTACTTC. Translated: CASRLLTSYEQYF.

The chain joins TRBV6-1 to TRBJ1-3; D may be TRBD1 (5 bases). The ends were cut back, 1 base at V and 0 bases at J, with 10 bases in the middle. The CDR3 has 16 residues. Germline-derived CDR1 and CDR2 are MNHNS and SASEGT. CDR3 loop: CASSEGQFFSGNTIYF. The CDR3 DNA reads TGTGCCAGCAGTGAAGGACAGTTCTTCTCTGGAAACACCATATATTTT.

V and J are TRBV2 and TRBJ1-6; perhaps TRBD1 as D (5 bases). V lost 5 bases, J lost 7 bases, and 18 bases lay in between. The CDR3 is 16 residues long. Germline CDR1 and CDR2: SNHLY and FYNNEI. The DNA for the CDR3 is TGTGCCAGCAGTACCATGGGGCCAGGGAAAAATTCACCCCTCCACTTT. It is translated as CASSTMGPGKNSPLHF.

V and J are TRBV5-1 and TRBJ2-7, with a weak D call TRBD1 (6 bases). Germline-derived CDR1 and CDR2 are SGHRS and YFSETQ. V was clipped by 5 bases and J by 6 bases, with 18 bases between them. The CDR3 runs 14 residues. The CDR3 DNA reads as TGCGCCAGCAGAGGGGACATGCCTTCGGGCGAGCAGTACTTC. Translation: CASRGDMPSGEQYF. The full variable domain, completed using reference TRBV5-1 and TRBJ2-7, is KAGVTQTPRYLIKTRGQQVTLSCSPISGHRSVSWYQQTPGQGLQFLFEYFSETQRNKGNFPGRFSGRQFSNSRSEMNVSTLELGDSALYLCASRGDMPSGEQYFGPGTRLTVT.

This chain joins TRBV18 and TRBJ1-1; D not resolved. The CDR3 is made up of 13 amino acids. V gave up 0 bases and J gave up 8 bases, with 10 bases separating them. CDR1 KGHSH and CDR2 LQKENI come from the germline V gene. The CDR3 sequence is CASSPPTHREAFF. CDR3 DNA sequence: TGTGCCAGCTCACCACCTACTCATCGGGAAGCTTTCTTT.

V usage is TRBV12-5 and J usage is TRBJ2-1; tentative D call: TRBD1 (5 bases). V was shortened by 4 bases and J by 8 bases, with 6 bases between the two germline ends. The CDR3 contains 11 residues. Germline CDR1 and CDR2: LGHNT and FRNRAP. The CDR3 coding sequence is TGTGCTAGTGGTTGGGGCCATGAGCAGTTCTTC. Protein: CASGWGHEQFF.

CDR3 amino acids: CASSRSGVRFTEQYF. CDR3 in DNA: TGTGCCAGCAGCCGTTCAGGGGTGCGTTTCACGGAGCAGTACTTC. The chain employs TRBV7-6 and TRBJ2-7; a weak D match, TRBD1 (6 bases). The germline gives CDR1 SGHVS, CDR2 FNYEAQ. Trimming took off 5 bases at V and 7 bases at J, with 21 bases between the two ends. The CDR3 has 15 amino acids.

The CDR3, as DNA: TGTGCCAGCAGCTTCGGGGAAAGCACAGATACGCAGTATTTT. This encodes CASSFGESTDTQYF. J is TRBJ2-3 and V is TRBV7-9, with D tentatively TRBD2 (5 bases). The V and J ends lost 3 bases and 0 bases respectively, with 7 bases between them. The CDR3 has 14 amino acids. The germline V gene has CDR1 SEHNR and CDR2 FQNEAQ (reference sequence).